A single TCR beta chain is shown here with its context. The limits of the CDR3 on the DNA are not certain, so only TCRdb's listed CDR3 is given. The germline gives CDR1 LNHDA, CDR2 SQIVND (reference sequence). The CDR3 adds up to 16 amino acids, both ends counted. Genomic DNA, serving as template, underwent TCR beta VDJ and CDR3 profiling. TCRdb passed the reads through MiXCR, listing each CDR3 protein once. The top ten hold 3.2% of the sample, which has about 160,000 distinct CDR3 sequences, less than 50% seen once. This entry comes from a study of CD8+CD57+ T cells in acquired aplastic anemia. Study background: Across the sorted CD4+ and CD8+ cells, DNA amounts averaged 3.2 ug.

For sequencing, patients were chosen who had shown expansion of CD8+CD57+ cells by flow cytometry. Each patient carried a diagnosis of severe acquired aplastic anemia. Patients were therapy-naive when their blood was sampled. The receptor was isolated from a human donor with aplastic anemia. What was sequenced was sorted CD4+, CD8+, or CD8+CD57+ T cells (not recorded which) from PBMCs. This chain links TRBV19 with TRBJ1-2. The CDR3 here is CASSILARGHLYGYTF.